The clone carrying this TCR beta chain came up a few times. This sample is part of a study of blood T cell repertoires in COVID-19. At the level of the study: The origin of the acute and convalescent COVID-19 samples was the United States, Italy and Spain. Sample material is recorded as cDNA or gDNA derived from T cells, B-cell-depleted T cells, or PBMCs.

Per the original data handling: Nucleated cell counts were estimated from reference gene primer amplification. Profiled with immunoSEQ multiplex PCR; TCRdb holds only in-frame clones, not every one. V and J calls and clone size are given by that table; D and trimming were obtained from the DNA. In the table there are about 90,000 clones, 80% of which are singletons. CDR1 and CDR2 from the germline V gene are SGHTA and FQGNSA. Trimming shortened V by 5 bases and J by 4 bases, and 20 bases separated the two germline ends. This CDR3 has 16 amino acids. The chain carries TRBV7-2 and TRBJ1-1; weak D call: TRBD1 (5 bases). This clonotype was sampled from a woman aged 70-85 years with acute or convalescent COVID-19. The sequenced sample consisted of peripheral blood. The CDR3, as DNA: TGTGCCAGCAGCCCCCGGGGACGTGCGGGGGGCACTGAAGCTTTCTTT. It translates to CASSPRGRAGGTEAFF.